Sequencing of this T cell receptor (beta chain) was carried out in a study of T-cell reconstitution after alpha-beta-depleted transplantation in children. It was with unique molecular identifiers that the TCRbeta library was prepared. TCRdb re-analysed the PCR reads in MiXCR, keeping a single row per CDR3 protein. The sample holds roughly 500,000 distinct CDR3 sequences; about 30% are singletons and the top ten take under 3%. CDR3 length equals 13 residues. V lost 4 bases, J lost 8 bases, and 13 bases lay in between. From germline, CDR1 is SGHDT and CDR2 YYEEEE. The specimen was PBMCs from the stem cell graft donor, collected from the stem cell graft. The chain employs TRBV5-6 and TRBJ1-5; the D gene is possibly TRBD1 (6 bases). This TCR derives from a human donor who donated a stem cell graft to a child with aplastic anemia. CDR3 residues: CASSGTTGKPQHF. CDR3 DNA: TGTGCCAGCAGCGGAACTACAGGGAAGCCCCAGCATTTT.